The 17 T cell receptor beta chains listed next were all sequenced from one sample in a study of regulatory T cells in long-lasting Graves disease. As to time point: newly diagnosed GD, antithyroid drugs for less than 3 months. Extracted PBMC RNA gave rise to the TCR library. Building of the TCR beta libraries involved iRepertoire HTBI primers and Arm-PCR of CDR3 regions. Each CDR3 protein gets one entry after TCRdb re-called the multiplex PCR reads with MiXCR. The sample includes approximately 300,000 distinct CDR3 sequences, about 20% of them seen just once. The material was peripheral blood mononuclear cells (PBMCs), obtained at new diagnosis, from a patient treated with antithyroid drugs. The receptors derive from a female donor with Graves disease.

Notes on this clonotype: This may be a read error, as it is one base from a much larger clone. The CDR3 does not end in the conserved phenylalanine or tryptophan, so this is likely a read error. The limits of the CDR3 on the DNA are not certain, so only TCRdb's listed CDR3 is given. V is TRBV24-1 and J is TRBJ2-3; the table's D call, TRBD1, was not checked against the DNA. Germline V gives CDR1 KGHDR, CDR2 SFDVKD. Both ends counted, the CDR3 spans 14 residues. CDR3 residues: CATSETGLRDEQYL.

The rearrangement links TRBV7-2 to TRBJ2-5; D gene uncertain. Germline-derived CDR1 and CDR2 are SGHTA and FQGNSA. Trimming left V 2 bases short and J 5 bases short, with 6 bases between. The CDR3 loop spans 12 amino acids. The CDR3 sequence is CASSLQMETQYF. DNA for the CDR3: TGTGCCAGCAGCTTACAGATGGAGACCCAGTACTTC.

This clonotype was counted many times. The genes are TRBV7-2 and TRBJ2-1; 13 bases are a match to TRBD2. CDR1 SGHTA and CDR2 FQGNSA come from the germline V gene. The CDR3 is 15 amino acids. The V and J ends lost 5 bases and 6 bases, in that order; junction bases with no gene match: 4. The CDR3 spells CASSPGTSGANEQFF. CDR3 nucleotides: TGTGCCAGCAGCCCCGGGACTAGCGGGGCCAATGAGCAGTTCTTC.

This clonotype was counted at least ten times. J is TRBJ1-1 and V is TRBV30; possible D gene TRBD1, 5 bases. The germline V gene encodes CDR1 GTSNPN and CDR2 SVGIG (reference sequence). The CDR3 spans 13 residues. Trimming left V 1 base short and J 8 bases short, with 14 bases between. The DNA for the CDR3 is TGTGCCTGGAGTGAACAGGCGGCCCCCGAAGCTTTCTTT. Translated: CAWSEQAAPEAFF.

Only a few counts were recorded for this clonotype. The chain's CDR3 is CSATYMNTEAFF. The CDR3 DNA reads TGCAGCGCGACGTACATGAACACTGAAGCTTTCTTT. The chain recombines TRBV29-1 with TRBJ1-1; no firm D call. Trimming took 7 bases from V and 0 from J, leaving 9 bases between them. The length of the CDR3 is 12 residues. Germline assignment: CDR1 SQVTM and CDR2 ANQGSEA.

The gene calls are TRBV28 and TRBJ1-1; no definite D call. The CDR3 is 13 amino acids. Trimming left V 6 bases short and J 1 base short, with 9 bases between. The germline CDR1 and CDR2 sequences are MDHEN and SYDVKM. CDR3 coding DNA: TGTGCCAGCAGGTCTCCACAGAACACTGAAGCTTTCTTT. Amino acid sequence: CASRSPQNTEAFF.

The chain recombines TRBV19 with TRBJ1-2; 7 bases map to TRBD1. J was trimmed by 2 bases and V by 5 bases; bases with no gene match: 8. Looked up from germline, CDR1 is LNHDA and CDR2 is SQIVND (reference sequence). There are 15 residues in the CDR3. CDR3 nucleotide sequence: TGTGCCAGTAGTCCGCGGGACAGCCGGAACTATGGCTACACCTTC. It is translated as CASSPRDSRNYGYTF.

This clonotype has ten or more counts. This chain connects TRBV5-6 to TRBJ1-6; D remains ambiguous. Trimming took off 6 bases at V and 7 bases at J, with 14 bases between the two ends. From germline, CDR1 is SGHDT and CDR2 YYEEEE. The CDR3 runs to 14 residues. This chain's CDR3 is CASTPGIMNSPLHF. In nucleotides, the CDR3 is TGTGCCAGCACCCCTGGGATAATGAATTCACCCCTCCACTTT.

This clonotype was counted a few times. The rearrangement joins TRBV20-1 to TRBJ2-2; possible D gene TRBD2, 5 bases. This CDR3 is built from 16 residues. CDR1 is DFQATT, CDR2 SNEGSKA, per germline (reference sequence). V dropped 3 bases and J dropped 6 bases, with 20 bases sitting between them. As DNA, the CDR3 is TGCAGTGCTAGCCAGTTGCGACCAGGAGGATCCGGGGAGCTGTTTTTT. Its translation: CSASQLRPGGSGELFF.

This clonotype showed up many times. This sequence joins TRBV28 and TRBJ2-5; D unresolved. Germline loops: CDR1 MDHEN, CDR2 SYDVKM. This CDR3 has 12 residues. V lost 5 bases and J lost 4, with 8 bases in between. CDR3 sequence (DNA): TGTGCCAGCAGTACCCTCGCAGAGACCCAGTACTTC. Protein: CASSTLAETQYF.

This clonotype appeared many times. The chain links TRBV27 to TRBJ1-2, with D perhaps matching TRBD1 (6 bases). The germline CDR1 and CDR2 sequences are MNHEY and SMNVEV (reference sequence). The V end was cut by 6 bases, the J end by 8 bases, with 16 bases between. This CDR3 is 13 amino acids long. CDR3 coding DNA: TGTGCCAGCAGACCGACAGGAGGACGAGGCTACACCTTC. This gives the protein CASRPTGGRGYTF.

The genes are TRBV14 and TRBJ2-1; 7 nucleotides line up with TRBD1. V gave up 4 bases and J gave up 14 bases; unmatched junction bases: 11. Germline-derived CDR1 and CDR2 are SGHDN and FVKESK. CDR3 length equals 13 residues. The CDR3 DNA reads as TGTGCCAGCAGCCCGAAAATGACAGGGCCAAAGTTCTTC. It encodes CASSPKMTGPKFF.

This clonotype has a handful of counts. CDR3 coding DNA: TGTGCCAGCACCGTCACAGGGTGGACCGGGGAGCTGTTTTTT. As protein: CASTVTGWTGELFF. The chain combines TRBV6-1 with TRBJ2-2; possible D gene TRBD1, 6 bases. Trimming left V 7 bases short and J 5 bases short, with 14 bases between. This CDR3 has 14 residues. CDR1 is MNHNS, CDR2 SASEGT, per germline.

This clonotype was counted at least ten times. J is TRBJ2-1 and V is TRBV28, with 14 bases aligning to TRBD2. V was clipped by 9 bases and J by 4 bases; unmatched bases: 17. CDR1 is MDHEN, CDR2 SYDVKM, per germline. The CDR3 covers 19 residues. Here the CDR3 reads CASCSNLGLAGGRYNEQFF. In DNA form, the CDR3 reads TGTGCCAGTTGTAGTAACCTAGGACTAGCGGGAGGCCGGTACAATGAGCAGTTCTTC.

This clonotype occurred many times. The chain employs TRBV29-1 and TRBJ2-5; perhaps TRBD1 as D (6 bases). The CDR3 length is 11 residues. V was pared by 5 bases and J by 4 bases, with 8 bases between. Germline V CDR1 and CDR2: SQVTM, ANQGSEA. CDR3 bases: TGCAGCGTTACAGGGACAGAGACCCAGTACTTC. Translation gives CSVTGTETQYF.

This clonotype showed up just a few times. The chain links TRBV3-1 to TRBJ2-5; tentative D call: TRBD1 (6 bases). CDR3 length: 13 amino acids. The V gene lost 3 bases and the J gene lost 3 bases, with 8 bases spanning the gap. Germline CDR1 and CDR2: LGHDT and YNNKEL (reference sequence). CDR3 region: CASSHRQEETQYF. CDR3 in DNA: TGTGCCAGCAGCCACCGACAGGAAGAGACCCAGTACTTC.

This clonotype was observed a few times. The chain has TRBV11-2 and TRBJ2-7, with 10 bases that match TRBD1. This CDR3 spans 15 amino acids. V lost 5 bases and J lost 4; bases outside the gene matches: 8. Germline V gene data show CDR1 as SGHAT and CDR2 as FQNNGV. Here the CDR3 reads CASSTGTGVAYEQYF. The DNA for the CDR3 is TGTGCCAGCAGCACGGGGACAGGGGTAGCGTACGAGCAGTACTTC.